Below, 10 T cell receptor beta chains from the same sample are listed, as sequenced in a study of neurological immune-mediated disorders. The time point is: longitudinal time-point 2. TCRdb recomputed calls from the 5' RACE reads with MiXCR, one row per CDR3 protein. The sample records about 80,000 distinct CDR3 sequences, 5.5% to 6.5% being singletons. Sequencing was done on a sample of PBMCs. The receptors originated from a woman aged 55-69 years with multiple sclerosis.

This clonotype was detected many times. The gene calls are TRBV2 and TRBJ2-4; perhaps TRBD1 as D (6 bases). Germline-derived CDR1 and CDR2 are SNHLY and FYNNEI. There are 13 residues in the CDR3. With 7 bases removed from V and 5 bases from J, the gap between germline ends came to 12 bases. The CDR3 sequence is CASKWTVQNIQYF. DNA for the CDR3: TGTGCCAGCAAATGGACAGTCCAAAACATTCAGTACTTC.

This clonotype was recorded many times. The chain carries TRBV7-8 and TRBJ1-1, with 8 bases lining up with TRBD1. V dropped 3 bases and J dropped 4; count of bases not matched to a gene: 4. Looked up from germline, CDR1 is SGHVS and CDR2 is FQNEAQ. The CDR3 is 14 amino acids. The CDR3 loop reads CASSLTQGGTEAFF. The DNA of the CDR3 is TGTGCCAGCAGCTTGACACAGGGGGGCACTGAAGCTTTCTTT.

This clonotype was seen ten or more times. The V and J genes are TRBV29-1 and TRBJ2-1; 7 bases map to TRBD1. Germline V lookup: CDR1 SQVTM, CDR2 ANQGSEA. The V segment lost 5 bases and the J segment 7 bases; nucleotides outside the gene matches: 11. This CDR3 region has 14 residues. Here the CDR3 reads CSVILQGLGNEQFF. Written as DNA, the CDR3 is TGCAGCGTTATCTTACAGGGGCTAGGGAATGAGCAGTTCTTC.

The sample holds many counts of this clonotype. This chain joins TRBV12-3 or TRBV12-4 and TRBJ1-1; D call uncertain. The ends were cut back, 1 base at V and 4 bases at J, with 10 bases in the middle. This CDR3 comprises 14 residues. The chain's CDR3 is CASSLGVYGTEAFF. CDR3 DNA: TGTGCCAGCAGTTTAGGGGTGTATGGCACTGAAGCTTTCTTT.

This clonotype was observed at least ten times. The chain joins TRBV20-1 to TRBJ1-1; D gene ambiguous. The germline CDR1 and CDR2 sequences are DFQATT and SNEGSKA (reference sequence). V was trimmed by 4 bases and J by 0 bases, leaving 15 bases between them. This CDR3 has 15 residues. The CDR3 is CSAKDSNAMNTEAFF. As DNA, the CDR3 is TGCAGTGCTAAGGACTCGAATGCCATGAACACTGAAGCTTTCTTT.

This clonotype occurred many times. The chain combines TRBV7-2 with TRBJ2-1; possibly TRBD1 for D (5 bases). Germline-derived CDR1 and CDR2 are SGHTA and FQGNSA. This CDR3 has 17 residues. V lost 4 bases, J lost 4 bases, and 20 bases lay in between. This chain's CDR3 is CASSSIITGSVYNEQFF. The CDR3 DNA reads TGTGCCAGCAGCTCAATAATTACAGGAAGCGTTTACAATGAGCAGTTCTTC.

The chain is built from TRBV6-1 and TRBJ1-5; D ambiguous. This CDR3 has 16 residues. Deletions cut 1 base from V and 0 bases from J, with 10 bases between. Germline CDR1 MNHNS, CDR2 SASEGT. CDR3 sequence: CASSEDRRISNQPQHF. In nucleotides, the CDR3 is TGTGCCAGCAGTGAAGATCGTCGGATTAGCAATCAGCCCCAGCATTTT.

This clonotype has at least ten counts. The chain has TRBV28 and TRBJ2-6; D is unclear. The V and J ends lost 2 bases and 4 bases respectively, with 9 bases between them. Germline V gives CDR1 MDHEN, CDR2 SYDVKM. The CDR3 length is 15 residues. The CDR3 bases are TGTGCCAGCAGTTTAGCAAAGTCGGGGGCCAACGTCCTGACTTTC. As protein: CASSLAKSGANVLTF.

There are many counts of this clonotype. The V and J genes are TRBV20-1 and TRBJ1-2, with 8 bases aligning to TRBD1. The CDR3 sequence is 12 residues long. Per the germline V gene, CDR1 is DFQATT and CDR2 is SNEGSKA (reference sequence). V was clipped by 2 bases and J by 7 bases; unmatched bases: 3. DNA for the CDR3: TGCAGTGCTAGACCCGACAGGGGTGGCTACACCTTC. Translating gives CSARPDRGGYTF.

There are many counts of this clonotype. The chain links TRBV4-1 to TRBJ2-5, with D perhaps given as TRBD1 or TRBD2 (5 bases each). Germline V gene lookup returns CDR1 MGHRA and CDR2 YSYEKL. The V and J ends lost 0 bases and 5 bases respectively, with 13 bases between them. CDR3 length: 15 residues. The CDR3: CASSQEWQWGETQYF. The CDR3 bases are TGCGCCAGCAGCCAAGAGTGGCAATGGGGGGAGACCCAGTACTTC.